The TCR beta chain described here comes from a study of CXCR3-negative and CXCR3-positive naive CD8 T cells (dated by TCRdb to between 2018 and 2021). With regard to the full study: In total, some 130 million TRB reads were obtained, corresponding to roughly 1.5 +/- 0.3 million reads per library. The diversity and physicochemical repertoire analyses included 11 donors pooled from two independent experiments. The TRBV-TRBJ cluster analysis covered naive subsets from 5 donors and memory cells from 3 donors.

Via the germline V gene (reference sequence), CDR1 is DFQATT and CDR2 SNEGSKA. The CDR3 measures 15 amino acids from cysteine to phenylalanine. The record lacks a DNA sequence. Overall study results and their limits: Freshly isolated PBMCs were used for most assays because CXCR3 expression went down partially after cryopreservation. Because surface CD5, which is linked to self-reactivity in mice, was comparable between the naive subsets, TCR interaction strength was also inferred from TRB CDR3 physicochemical properties. Within the same donor, TRBV-TRBJ usage looked similar between naive CXCR3-negative and CXCR3-positive cells, but memory cells had distinct patterns. TRB CDR3s from CXCR3-positive naive cells showed higher hydrophobicity (lower Kidera factor 4), lower energy, and higher strength and volume indices than CXCR3-negative naive cells. Repertoire diversity was comparably high in both naive subsets but much lower in memory CD8+ T cells.

For each CD8+ T cell subset, flow sorting was done in triplicate, and 250,000 to 300,000 cells per subset went directly into RLT lysis buffer. To keep memory contaminants out, a stringent definition of naive CD8+ T cells was applied: CD45RO-CCR7+CD27+CD95-. Peripheral blood mononuclear cells were isolated from buffy coats using standard density gradient centrifugation. A FACSAria III was used to flow-sort naive CD8+ T cells into CXCR3-negative and CXCR3-positive populations. Total RNA was extracted from sorted cells with an RNeasy Mini Kit. With regard to this clonotype: Its antigen is unknown.

The reads were generated on a NextSeq 550. The Human TCR Profiling Kit (MiLaboratory) was used to make UMI-labeled 5' RACE TRB cDNA libraries. The full amount of extracted RNA was used for cDNA synthesis, and the full amount of resulting cDNA was used for PCR amplification. Libraries were prepared in parallel using an identical number of PCR cycles. As for how the authors treated the data: With a minimum of two reads required per UMI, MIGEC and MiXCR pulled out about 50,000 +/- 10,000 unique UMI-labeled TRB cDNA molecules from each library. On average, each library contained approximately 40,000 +/- 10,000 functional in-frame TRB CDR3 nucleotide clonotypes without stop codons. After downsampling to 5000 UMI-labeled TRB molecules per sample, diversity metrics such as normalized Shannon-Wiener and Chao1 were calculated in VDJtools. VDJtools was used to calculate clonotype-size-weighted physicochemical properties of the central five CDR3 residues, namely interaction energy, strength, volume and Kidera factor 4. Once TCRdb had reprocessed the reads, it stored one entry per CDR3 protein sequence and supplied no DNA. TCRdb, not the authors, supplied the V and J calls. The table of this sample itemizes over 70,000 distinct CDR3 sequences. Less than 1% of the sample goes to the ten largest clones.

The rearrangement combines TRBV20-1 with TRBJ2-2; the D call from TCRdb, TRBD1, cannot be confirmed without DNA. The sequenced material came from naive CXCR3+ CD8+ T cells from blood. The intended sense of this specimen's cell subset or site label: CD45RO-CCR7+CD27+CD95- naive CD8+ T cells expressing CXCR3 (TNR3+). This clonotype was obtained from a human donor in good health. Some clones in this sample may be carry-over from other donors' samples. Here the CDR3 is given as CSARGWTGNTGELFF.